Presented here are 14 T cell receptor beta chains from one specimen sequenced in a study of cytomegalovirus exposure and HLA in healthy donors. PCR primers comprised 60 Vbeta and 13 Jbeta primers. Measured with immunoSEQ multiplex PCR; TCRdb has only the in-frame clones, and not every one. The data contain 90,000 to 140,000 clones, about 15% of them singletons. The sequenced sample consisted of PBMCs. The receptors were gathered from a female donor in good health and CMV-seronegative.

This sequence joins TRBV7-9 and TRBJ1-5; the D gene is possibly TRBD1 (6 bases). V dropped 5 bases and J dropped 2 bases, with 22 bases sitting between them. The CDR3 contains 18 residues. Germline V gene data show CDR1 as SEHNR and CDR2 as FQNEAQ (reference sequence). This CDR3 is CASSEGPRGRPGNQPQHF. DNA for the CDR3: TGTGCCAGCAGCGAGGGACCGCGGGGGCGGCCCGGCAATCAGCCCCAGCATTTT.

This clone has just a few counts. The chain has TRBV29-1 and TRBJ1-2, with D possibly being TRBD1 (5 bases). V shed 3 bases and J shed 4 bases, with 12 bases lying between them. CDR1 and CDR2 (germline): SQVTM, ANQGSEA. The CDR3 extends over 13 amino acids. This chain's CDR3 is CSVDPQGIYGYTF. DNA of the CDR3: TGCAGCGTTGATCCCCAGGGTATCTATGGCTACACCTTC.

This clone was detected only a few times. The rearrangement uses TRBV29-1 and TRBJ2-5; TRBD1 matches 7 bases. Germline V gene sequence: CDR1 SQVTM, CDR2 ANQGSEA. This CDR3 has 13 residues. Losses at the gene ends were 8 bases for V and 2 bases for J; bases not matched to a gene: 8. The CDR3 sequence is CSIDRVGQETQYF. The CDR3 DNA follows: TGCAGCATAGACAGGGTAGGGCAAGAGACCCAGTACTTC.

The genes are TRBV27 and TRBJ2-1, with 8 bases aligning to TRBD1. There are 15 residues in the CDR3. V lost 6 bases to trimming and J lost 3 bases; unmatched junction nucleotides: 7. The germline V gene has CDR1 MNHEY and CDR2 SMNVEV (reference sequence). The CDR3 reads CASSNGQGGYNEQFF. In DNA form, the CDR3 reads TGTGCCAGCAGCAACGGACAGGGCGGCTACAATGAGCAGTTCTTC.

The chain employs TRBV11-2 and TRBJ2-7, with 7 bases matching TRBD1. The CDR3 contains 13 residues. Germline-derived CDR1 and CDR2 are SGHAT and FQNNGV. V was clipped by 5 bases and J by 12 bases; unmatched bases: 13. Here the CDR3 reads CASSPATGTDPYF. The DNA for the CDR3 is TGTGCCAGCAGCCCCGCGACCGGGACAGACCCGTACTTC.

The V and J genes are TRBV7-9 and TRBJ2-1, with 11 bases aligning to TRBD1. This CDR3 has 15 residues. CDR1 is SEHNR and CDR2 is FQNEAQ in the germline V gene (reference sequence). The junction had 9 bases not matched to a gene; V was cut back by 5 bases and J by 9 bases. The CDR3 here is CASSGWTGGGGEQFF. CDR3 sequence (DNA): TGTGCCAGCAGCGGGTGGACAGGGGGCGGAGGTGAGCAGTTCTTC.

The chain uses TRBV6-4 and TRBJ1-4, with a possible D match to TRBD1 (6 bases). The CDR3 extends over 15 amino acids. Germline loops: CDR1 MRHNA, CDR2 SNTAGT. V was cut by 6 bases and J by 8 bases, with 19 bases left in between. This CDR3 is CASRPGHRFGEKLFF. In nucleotides, the CDR3 is TGTGCCAGCAGGCCGGGACACCGGTTTGGAGAAAAACTGTTTTTT.

This clone was detected only a few times. The V gene is TRBV10-3, the J gene TRBJ1-5; D is possibly TRBD1 (5 bases). CDR1 ENHRY and CDR2 SYGVKD come from the germline V gene. The CDR3 length is 15 residues. V was shortened by 3 bases and J by 6 bases, with 15 bases between the two germline ends. CDR3 residues: CAISDYGGGSQPQHF. CDR3 nucleotide sequence: TGTGCCATCAGTGACTATGGGGGGGGTAGTCAGCCCCAGCATTTT.

This chain connects TRBV2 to TRBJ2-3; D is perhaps TRBD1 (7 bases). In germline, CDR1 is SNHLY, CDR2 FYNNEI. Trimming left V 4 bases short and J 5 bases short, with 10 bases between. The CDR3 loop spans 13 amino acids. The CDR3 loop is CASSARGVDTQYF. DNA of the CDR3: TGTGCCAGCAGTGCCAGGGGGGTAGATACGCAGTATTTT.

The sample holds a few counts of this clone. The V and J genes are TRBV18 and TRBJ2-1; 9 nucleotides align to TRBD2. Trimming removed 3 bases from V and 5 bases from J; junction bases left unmatched: 5. Germline V gene lookup returns CDR1 KGHSH and CDR2 LQKENI. The CDR3 has 15 amino acids. CDR3 protein: CASSPRASGDNEQFF. DNA for the CDR3: TGTGCCAGCTCACCTCGGGCTAGCGGGGACAATGAGCAGTTCTTC. The full variable domain, rest sourced from reference TRBV18 and TRBJ2-1, is NAGVMQNPRHLVRRRGQEARLRCSPMKGHSHVYWYRQLPEEGLKFMVYLQKENIIDESGMPKERFSAEFPKEGPSILRIQQVVRGDSAAYFCASSPRASGDNEQFFGPGTRLTVL.

The chain employs TRBV9 and TRBJ2-4; TRBD2 matches 9 bases. In germline, CDR1 is SGDLS, CDR2 YYNGEE. The J segment lost 5 bases and the V segment lost 4 bases, leaving 1 base of the junction unmatched. This CDR3 is built from 13 residues. CDR3 nucleotides: TGTGCCAGCAGCTTAGCGGGAGAAAACATTCAGTACTTC. The encoded protein is CASSLAGENIQYF.

This clone was picked up a small number of times. The J gene is TRBJ1-1, the V gene TRBV10-1; 7 bases align to TRBD1. Trimming took 5 bases from V and 4 from J; bases not matched to a gene: 4. The germline V gene has CDR1 WNHNN and CDR2 SYGVQD (reference sequence). The CDR3 runs to 13 residues. CDR3 residues: CASSTSGGTEAFF. The DNA for the CDR3 is TGCGCCAGCAGTACCTCAGGGGGCACTGAAGCTTTCTTT.

The chain uses TRBV7-2 and TRBJ2-7; a possible D gene is TRBD2 (6 bases). Germline CDR1 SGHTA, CDR2 FQGNSA. Trimming took 7 bases from V and 8 from J, leaving 21 bases between them. CDR3 length: 14 residues. CDR3 in DNA: TGTGCCAGCACCTTCGGCCGGGGGTCCGCACAGCAGTACTTC. This gives the protein CASTFGRGSAQQYF.

This clone came up a few times. Other DNA sequences of this sample code for an identical CDR3. This chain connects TRBV29-1 to TRBJ2-1; 10 bases match TRBD2. Looked up from germline, CDR1 is SQVTM and CDR2 is ANQGSEA. V was clipped by 3 bases and J by 7 bases; unmatched bases: 6. The CDR3 extends over 14 amino acids. The CDR3, as DNA: TGCAGCGTTGATAGTCTAGCGGGAGTTAATGAGCAGTTCTTC. Amino acid sequence: CSVDSLAGVNEQFF.